These 29 T cell receptor beta chains were all obtained from the same sample, sequenced in a study of cytomegalovirus exposure and HLA in healthy donors. Researchers ran the PCR with 60 Vbeta and 13 Jbeta primers. Libraries were prepared by immunoSEQ multiplex PCR; TCRdb keeps only in-frame clonotypes and omits some of them. The table lists tens of thousands of clones, 75% of them singletons, with about 2.2% in the top ten. Sequenced input: PBMCs. The receptors were sampled from a man aged 35 to 55 in good health and CMV-seronegative.

This CDR3 is CASTWLAGWENIQYF. CDR3 DNA sequence: TGTGCCAGCACCTGGCTAGCGGGGTGGGAAAACATTCAGTACTTC. The gene calls are TRBV5-4 and TRBJ2-4; 9 bases match TRBD2. Trimming removed 6 bases from V and 5 bases from J; junction bases left unmatched: 9. CDR1 and CDR2 (germline): SGHNT, YYREEE (reference sequence). This CDR3 is built from 15 residues.

V gene TRBV5-1 combines with J gene TRBJ2-1; no reliable D call. Germline CDR1 SGHRS, CDR2 YFSETQ. V was cut by 2 bases and J by 8 bases, with 14 bases left in between. The CDR3 runs 14 residues. The CDR3 region is CASSFFSSKDEQFF. The DNA for the CDR3 is TGCGCCAGCAGCTTTTTTTCTAGTAAGGATGAGCAGTTCTTC.

This clone was seen just once. The chain recombines TRBV5-1 with TRBJ1-4; tentatively, D is TRBD1 (6 bases). V lost 2 bases and J lost 6, with 17 bases in between. Per the germline V gene, CDR1 is SGHRS and CDR2 is YFSETQ. This CDR3 comprises 16 residues. In nucleotides, the CDR3 is TGCGCCAGCAGCTTTACTATTGGGGGCCCGGATGAAAAACTGTTTTTT. Its protein is CASSFTIGGPDEKLFF.

This clone came up once. The chain combines TRBV2 with TRBJ2-1; TRBD1 might be the D (7 bases). This CDR3 contains 14 residues. V lost 11 bases and J 4 bases, leaving 18 bases between the germline ends. From germline, CDR1 is SNHLY and CDR2 FYNNEI. The CDR3: CASQAAGQYNEQFF. CDR3 in DNA: TGTGCCTCCCAGGCCGCGGGACAGTACAATGAGCAGTTCTTC.

The chain has TRBV29-1 and TRBJ2-1; D not certain. The CDR3 extends over 12 amino acids. V was pared by 4 bases and J by 8 bases, with 12 bases between. Germline V gives CDR1 SQVTM, CDR2 ANQGSEA. CDR3 amino acids: CSVARLSDEQFF. The DNA for the CDR3 is TGCAGCGTTGCTCGCCTATCGGATGAGCAGTTCTTC.

The V gene is TRBV6-6, the J gene TRBJ1-5; possible D gene TRBD1, 6 bases. Trimming pared 5 bases from V and 3 bases from J, leaving 8 bases between. Germline values: CDR1 MNHNY, CDR2 SVGAGI (reference sequence). This CDR3 has 13 residues. CDR3: CASSHRVNQPQHF. In DNA, the CDR3 is TGTGCCAGCAGTCACAGGGTCAATCAGCCCCAGCATTTT.

This chain uses TRBV5-6 with TRBJ2-5; D is ambiguous. In germline, CDR1 is SGHDT, CDR2 YYEEEE. Trimming pared 3 bases from V and 0 bases from J, leaving 6 bases between. This CDR3 comprises 13 residues. CDR3 residues: CASSWLYQETQYF. The CDR3, as DNA: TGTGCCAGCAGCTGGCTGTACCAAGAGACCCAGTACTTC.

This chain joins TRBV5-8 and TRBJ2-3; TRBD1 aligns across 7 bases. With V trimmed by 4 bases and J by 0 bases, 5 bases remained unmatched. The CDR3 is 15 residues long. The germline CDR1 and CDR2 sequences are SGHTS and YDEGEE. The CDR3 region is CASSPGQSSTDTQYF. The DNA of the CDR3 is TGTGCCAGCAGCCCGGGACAGTCTAGCACAGATACGCAGTATTTT.

The V call is TRBV2, the J call TRBJ1-1; D call uncertain. Trimming took off 2 bases at V and 0 bases at J, with 19 bases between the two ends. Germline V CDR1 and CDR2: SNHLY, FYNNEI. The CDR3 is 18 residues long. CDR3 coding DNA: TGTGCCAGCAGTGAAACTCAAGGTCGGAGAAGATTGAACACTGAAGCTTTCTTT. Its protein product is CASSETQGRRRLNTEAFF.

The rearrangement uses TRBV5-1 and TRBJ1-2, with D perhaps TRBD1 (5 bases). The germline V and J ends were trimmed by 4 bases and 0 bases, with 10 bases remaining between them. Germline assignment: CDR1 SGHRS and CDR2 YFSETQ. The CDR3 spans 14 residues. The CDR3 protein is CASSPDSTNYGYTF. For the CDR3, the DNA is TGCGCCAGCAGCCCTGACAGCACTAACTATGGCTACACCTTC.

The V call is TRBV15, the J call TRBJ1-5; TRBD1 agrees at 11 bases. This CDR3 contains 14 residues. The germline V gene has CDR1 LNHNV and CDR2 YYDKDF (reference sequence). Trimming at V came to 3 bases and at J to 6 bases, leaving 1 base not matched to a gene. The CDR3 bases are TGTGCCACCAGCAGGGGGACAGGGGGTCAGCCCCAGCATTTT. This gives the protein CATSRGTGGQPQHF.

This chain uses TRBV5-1 with TRBJ1-1; D is perhaps TRBD1 (6 bases). This CDR3 has 16 amino acids. CDR1 and CDR2 from the germline V gene are SGHRS and YFSETQ. V was cut by 2 bases and J by 0 bases, with 14 bases left in between. In DNA, the CDR3 is TGCGCCAGCAGCTTAACAGGGAAGGGCATGAACACTGAAGCTTTCTTT. As protein: CASSLTGKGMNTEAFF. Full variable domain (rest looked up from reference TRBV5-1 and TRBJ1-1): KAGVTQTPRYLIKTRGQQVTLSCSPISGHRSVSWYQQTPGQGLQFLFEYFSETQRNKGNFPGRFSGRQFSNSRSEMNVSTLELGDSALYLCASSLTGKGMNTEAFFGQGTRLTVV.

The table lists this clone with a few counts. This chain connects TRBV14 to TRBJ1-5; D is perhaps TRBD1 (6 bases). This CDR3 is 15 amino acids long. V lost 1 base and J lost 4, with 11 bases in between. Germline V lookup: CDR1 SGHDN, CDR2 FVKESK. The DNA of the CDR3 is TGTGCCAGCAGCCAAGGGCGGGGGGCAAATCAGCCCCAGCATTTT. Translated, it gives CASSQGRGANQPQHF.

The chain couples TRBV19 to TRBJ1-1; TRBD1 matches at 12 bases. The CDR3 extends over 16 amino acids. After removal of 5 bases from V and 5 bases from J, the junction contained 9 bases not matched to a gene. The germline CDR1 and CDR2 sequences are LNHDA and SQIVND (reference sequence). CDR3 DNA sequence: TGTGCCAGTAGTTCCCGGGACAGGGGGCGTGCGACTGAAGCTTTCTTT. Protein sequence: CASSSRDRGRATEAFF. The full variable domain, with the rest looked up from reference TRBV19 and TRBJ1-1, is DGGITQSPKYLFRKEGQNVTLSCEQNLNHDAMYWYRQDPGQGLRLIYYSQIVNDFQKGDIAEGYSVSREKKESFPLTVTSAQKNPTAFYLCASSSRDRGRATEAFFGQGTRLTVV.

This clone was found a few times. The rearrangement uses TRBV25-1 and TRBJ1-6, with D possibly TRBD1 on 6 matching bases. The CDR3 is made up of 13 amino acids. CDR1 MGHDK and CDR2 SYGVNS come from the germline V gene. V lost 7 bases to trimming and J lost 9 bases, with 13 bases between them. The CDR3 coding sequence is TGTGCCAGCACCCGGGGGGCGGGTTCACCCCTCCACTTT. Protein sequence: CASTRGAGSPLHF.

The CDR3 nucleotides are TGTGCCAGCTCGTTAATAGGACTTAATGAAAAACTGTTTTTT. Residues: CASSLIGLNEKLFF. This rearrangement joins TRBV27 to TRBJ1-4; no clear D gene. Between the trimmed V and J ends, which lost 8 bases and 4 bases, there was a span of 14 bases. Germline V gene lookup returns CDR1 MNHEY and CDR2 SMNVEV (reference sequence). The CDR3 extends over 14 amino acids.

The chain uses TRBV28 and TRBJ2-1; D gene unclear. CDR1 is MDHEN and CDR2 is SYDVKM in the germline V gene. This CDR3 is built from 13 residues. V shed 3 bases and J shed 9 bases, with 12 bases lying between them. The CDR3 region is CASSFSLIGEQFF. CDR3 DNA sequence: TGTGCCAGCAGTTTCTCCCTCATCGGTGAGCAGTTCTTC.

This chain connects TRBV28 to TRBJ1-1, with D hard to call. V lost 7 bases, J lost 4 bases, and 22 bases lay in between. The CDR3 sequence is 16 residues long. Germline V gene data show CDR1 as MDHEN and CDR2 as SYDVKM. CDR3 sequence reads: CASTPAGHVRGTEAFF. For the CDR3, the DNA is TGTGCCAGCACCCCCGCCGGGCATGTACGGGGCACTGAAGCTTTCTTT.

The genes are TRBV5-1 and TRBJ1-5, with 10 bases lining up with TRBD1. Germline V gene data show CDR1 as SGHRS and CDR2 as YFSETQ. This CDR3 has 15 amino acids. The V and J ends lost 5 bases and 6 bases, in that order; junction bases with no gene match: 8. The CDR3 loop is CASSLGQGQGQPQHF. Written as DNA, the CDR3 is TGCGCCAGCAGTCTGGGACAGGGGCAGGGTCAGCCCCAGCATTTT.

This clone was detected only a few times. This chain connects TRBV7-9 to TRBJ1-1; D uncertain. Germline assignment: CDR1 SEHNR and CDR2 FQNEAQ (reference sequence). The CDR3 extends over 12 amino acids. Trimming removed 4 bases at V and 6 bases at J, with 9 bases between. CDR3 DNA: TGTGCCAGCAGCTATACCGGGTCTGAAGCTTTCTTT. It specifies CASSYTGSEAFF. Full variable domain (missing parts from reference TRBV7-9 and TRBJ1-1): DTGVSQNPRHKITKRGQNVTFRCDPISEHNRLYWYRQTLGQGPEFLTYFQNEAQLEKSRLLSDRFSAERPKGSFSTLEIQRTEQGDSAMYLCASSYTGSEAFFGQGTRLTVV.

This rearrangement joins TRBV6-1 to TRBJ2-2; possible D gene TRBD1, 6 bases. Trimming stripped 1 base from V and 6 bases from J, with 12 bases between. The germline gives CDR1 MNHNS, CDR2 SASEGT. This CDR3 is 15 amino acids long. CDR3 sequence: CASSEVNRVSGELFF. In DNA form, the CDR3 reads TGTGCCAGCAGTGAAGTGAACAGGGTTTCCGGGGAGCTGTTTTTT.

This clone is a singleton in its sample. V is TRBV5-1 and J is TRBJ2-7, with D perhaps matching TRBD1 (5 bases). This CDR3 is built from 13 residues. Germline CDR1 is SGHRS and CDR2 is YFSETQ. Trimming pared 4 bases from V and 3 bases from J, leaving 11 bases between. CDR3 sequence (DNA): TGCGCCAGCAGCGATACGCAGGGCTACGAGCAGTACTTC. Its protein is CASSDTQGYEQYF.

V gene TRBV10-1 combines with J gene TRBJ2-7; TRBD1 aligns across 8 bases. J lost 3 bases, V lost 6 bases, and 4 bases had no gene match. Germline V lookup: CDR1 WNHNN, CDR2 SYGVQD (reference sequence). The CDR3 has 13 residues. In DNA form, the CDR3 reads TGCGCCAGCAGCCAGGGACAGGACTACGAGCAGTACTTC. As protein: CASSQGQDYEQYF.

The chain employs TRBV5-1 and TRBJ2-2, with TRBD1 matching 8 bases. V gave up 4 bases and J gave up 5 bases; unmatched junction bases: 10. The CDR3 is 16 amino acids. CDR1 is SGHRS and CDR2 is YFSETQ in the germline V gene. This chain's CDR3 is CASSPVRTGKTGELFF. The CDR3 DNA sequence: TGCGCCAGCAGCCCCGTCCGGACAGGGAAGACCGGGGAGCTGTTTTTT.

This chain links TRBV9 with TRBJ2-4, with 7 bases that match TRBD1. Germline CDR1 is SGDLS and CDR2 is YYNGEE. Trimming took 3 bases from V and 1 from J; bases not matched to a gene: 7. This CDR3 has 16 residues. The DNA of the CDR3 is TGTGCCAGCAGCGAAAGTACAGGGGCGGCCAAAAACATTCAGTACTTC. Its translation: CASSESTGAAKNIQYF. The full variable domain, rest sourced from reference TRBV9 and TRBJ2-4, is DSGVTQTPKHLITATGQRVTLRCSPRSGDLSVYWYQQSLDQGLQFLIQYYNGEERAKGNILERFSAQQFPDLHSELNLSSLELGDSALYFCASSESTGAAKNIQYFGAGTRLSVL.

The chain employs TRBV28 and TRBJ2-7; 8 nucleotides agree with TRBD2. CDR3 length: 16 amino acids. Germline CDR1 and CDR2: MDHEN and SYDVKM. The junction had 10 bases not matched to a gene; V was cut back by 6 bases and J by 0 bases. The CDR3 bases are TGTGCCAGCAGCCGACGGACTAGCCATTACTCCTACGAGCAGTACTTC. It encodes CASSRRTSHYSYEQYF. Variable domain in full (rest from reference TRBV28 and TRBJ2-7): DVKVTQSSRYLVKRTGEKVFLECVQDMDHENMFWYRQDPGLGLRLIYFSYDVKMKEKGDIPEGYSVSREKKERFSLILESASTNQTSMYLCASSRRTSHYSYEQYFGPGTRLTVT.

V is TRBV28 and J is TRBJ1-2; tentative D call: TRBD1 (6 bases). Germline V gene data show CDR1 as MDHEN and CDR2 as SYDVKM. The V and J ends lost 6 bases and 0 bases respectively, with 14 bases between them. This CDR3 region has 15 residues. CDR3 sequence: CASSLRGGTNYGYTF. In nucleotides, the CDR3 is TGTGCCAGCAGCTTACGGGGGGGCACTAACTATGGCTACACCTTC.

The gene calls are TRBV10-2 and TRBJ2-2; TRBD2 matches at 7 bases. The CDR3 totals 15 residues. The ends lost 7 bases at V and 1 base at J; junction bases unmatched: 6. Germline V gene data show CDR1 as WSHSY and CDR2 as SAAADI. CDR3 coding DNA: TGCGCCAGCACCCCGGGGGGTCGGAACACCGGGGAGCTGTTTTTT. Amino acid sequence: CASTPGGRNTGELFF.

On this clone itself: Other DNA variants within this sample encode the same CDR3. This chain uses TRBV6-5 with TRBJ2-7, with TRBD1 matching over 10 bases. This CDR3 is 13 amino acids long. Germline CDR1 is MNHEY and CDR2 is SVGAGI. V shed 6 bases, J shed 5 bases, and the junction held 4 bases outside the gene matches. CDR3 coding DNA: TGTGCCAGCAGACGGGACAGGGGTCACGAGCAGTACTTC. Its protein is CASRRDRGHEQYF.